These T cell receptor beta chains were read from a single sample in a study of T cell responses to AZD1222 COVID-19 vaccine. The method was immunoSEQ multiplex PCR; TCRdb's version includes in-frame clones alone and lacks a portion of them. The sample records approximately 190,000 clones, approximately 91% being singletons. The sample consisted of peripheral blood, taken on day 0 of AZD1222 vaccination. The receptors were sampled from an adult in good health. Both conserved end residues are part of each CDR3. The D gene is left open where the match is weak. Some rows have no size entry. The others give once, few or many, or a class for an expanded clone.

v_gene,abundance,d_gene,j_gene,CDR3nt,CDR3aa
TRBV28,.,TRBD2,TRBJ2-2,TGTGCCAGCAGTGACCGAGCGGGAGATGGCACCGGGGAGCTGTTTTTT,CASSDRAGDGTGELFF
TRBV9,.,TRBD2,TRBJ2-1,TGTGCCAGCAGCGTAGTGGGGGACTATTACAATGAGCAGTTCTTC,CASSVVGDYYNEQFF
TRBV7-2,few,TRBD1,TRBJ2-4,TGTGCCAGCAGCTCGACCGGGACAGGGAGGGCCATTCAGTACTTC,CASSSTGTGRAIQYF
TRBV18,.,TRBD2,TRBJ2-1,TGTGCCAGCTCAGGCGGGAGGGCCTACAATGAGCAGTTCTTC,CASSGGRAYNEQFF
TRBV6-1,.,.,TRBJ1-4,TGTGCCAGCAGTGCCCAACCGGTGGTCATTAATGAAAAACTGTTTTTT,CASSAQPVVINEKLFF
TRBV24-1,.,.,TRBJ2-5,TGTGCCACCAGTGATTCCCGGGACATCAAGGGGGAGACCCAGTACTTC,CATSDSRDIKGETQYF
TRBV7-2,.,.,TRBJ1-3,TGTGCCAGCAGCCCAGGCGGGACACCTGGAAACACCATATATTTT,CASSPGGTPGNTIYF
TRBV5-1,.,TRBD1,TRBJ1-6,TGCGCCAGCAGCTTGGCGGCAGGGGGAGATAATTCACCCCTCCACTTT,CASSLAAGGDNSPLHF
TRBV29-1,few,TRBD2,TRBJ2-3,TGCAGCGTTGGCGGGGGTGACACAGATACGCAGTATTTT,CSVGGGDTDTQYF
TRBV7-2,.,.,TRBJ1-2,TGTGCCAGCAGCTCGAACAGGGTTGACACCTTC,CASSSNRVDTF
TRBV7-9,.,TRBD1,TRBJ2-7,TGTGCCAGCACCAGCGGCGACGGGACAGGGGTCATACCCCCCTACGAGCAGTACTTC,CASTSGDGTGVIPPYEQYF
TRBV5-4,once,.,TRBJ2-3,TGTGCCAGCAGCTTGGTGGTCACAGATACGCAGTATTTT,CASSLVVTDTQYF
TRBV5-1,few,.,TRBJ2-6,TGCGCCAGCAGCTTCAGCGATTCTGGGGCCAACGTCCTGACTTTC,CASSFSDSGANVLTF
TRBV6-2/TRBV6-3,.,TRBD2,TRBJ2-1,TGTGCCAGCAGTTACCTCTTGACTAGCGGGGGGCCCTACAATGAGCAGTTCTTC,CASSYLLTSGGPYNEQFF
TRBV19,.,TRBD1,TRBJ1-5,TGTGCCAGTAGTGCAGGAGGGGGCAGGGGAGCAAATCAGCCCCAGCATTTT,CASSAGGGRGANQPQHF
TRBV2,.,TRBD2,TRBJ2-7,TGTGCCAGCAGTTACCTACTAGCGGACAGATACGAGCAGTACTTC,CASSYLLADRYEQYF
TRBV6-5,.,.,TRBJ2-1,TGTGCCAGCGGGCAGGACGGAGCCTCCTACAATGAGCAGTTCTTC,CASGQDGASYNEQFF
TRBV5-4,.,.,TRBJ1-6,TGTGCCAGCAGCTCCAGCTCCTATAATTCACCCCTCCACTTT,CASSSSSYNSPLHF
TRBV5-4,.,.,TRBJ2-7,TGTGCCAGCAGCTTCCGGGACATCCGCTACGAGCAGTACTTC,CASSFRDIRYEQYF
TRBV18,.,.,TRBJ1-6,TGTGCCAGCTCACCAGGGGATTCACCCCTCCACTTT,CASSPGDSPLHF
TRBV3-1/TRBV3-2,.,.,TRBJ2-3,TGTGCCAGCAGCCGGACACGGGCAGATACGCAGTATTTT,CASSRTRADTQYF
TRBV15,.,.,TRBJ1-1,TGTGCCACCAGCAGGGAGGGGGAGACTGAAGCTTTCTTT,CATSREGETEAFF
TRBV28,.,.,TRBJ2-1,TGTGCCAGCAGTTTAGTAGCTTCGAGTGAGCAGTTCTTC,CASSLVASSEQFF
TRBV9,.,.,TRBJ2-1,TGTGCCAGCAGCGTAGCCCCGGTAGTGCGCCGTCTCAATGAGCAGTTCTTC,CASSVAPVVRRLNEQFF
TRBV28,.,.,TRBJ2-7,TGTGCCAGCAGTTTGTTACTACACTCCTACGAGCAGTACTTC,CASSLLLHSYEQYF
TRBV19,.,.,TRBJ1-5,TGTGCCAGTAGTATTCTTTCAGGTAGCAATCAGCCCCAGCATTTT,CASSILSGSNQPQHF
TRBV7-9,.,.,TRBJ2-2,TGTGCCAGCAGCTTCGCAGCGACCGGGGAGCTGTTTTTT,CASSFAATGELFF
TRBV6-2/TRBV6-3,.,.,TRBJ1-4,TGTGCCAGCAGTCTCCAGGGGAGCGAAAAACTGTTTTTT,CASSLQGSEKLFF
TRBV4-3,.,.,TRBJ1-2,TGCGCCAGCAGCCAATGGGTAGGCTATGGCTACACCTTC,CASSQWVGYGYTF
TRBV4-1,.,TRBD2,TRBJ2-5,TGCGCCAGCAGCCATCCCACTAGCGGGAGTTCACAGGGTGCGCGGACCCAGTACTTC,CASSHPTSGSSQGARTQYF
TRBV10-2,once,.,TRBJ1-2,TGCGCCAGCAGTGAGTCAGGAGCTCCAGCTTCGGGCTACACCTTC,CASSESGAPASGYTF
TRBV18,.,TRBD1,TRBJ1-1,TGTGCCAGCTCTCGAGGACAGGCAAACACTGAAGCTTTCTTT,CASSRGQANTEAFF
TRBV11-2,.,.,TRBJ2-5,TGTGCCAGCAGCTACAGAGAGACCCAGTACTTC,CASSYRETQYF
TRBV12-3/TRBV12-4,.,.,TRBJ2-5,TGTGCCAGCAGTTTGCAGGTGTGGGAGACCCAGTACTTC,CASSLQVWETQYF
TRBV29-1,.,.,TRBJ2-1,TGCAGCGTTTTAGTTCAGGGAGCCTACAATGAGCAGTTCTTC,CSVLVQGAYNEQFF
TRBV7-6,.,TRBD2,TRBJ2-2,TGTGCCAGCAGCTTAGGTGGGACTAGCGGGAGAGCCCCGAGGACCGGGGAGCTGTTTTTT,CASSLGGTSGRAPRTGELFF
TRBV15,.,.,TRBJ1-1,TGTGCCACCAGCCAGAGTTTTATGGGGATGAACACTGAAGCTTTCTTT,CATSQSFMGMNTEAFF
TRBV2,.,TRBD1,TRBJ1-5,TGTGCCAGCAGGGACAGGTGGGGCCCTTATCAGCCCCAGCATTTT,CASRDRWGPYQPQHF
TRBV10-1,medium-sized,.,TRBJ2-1,TGCGCCAGCACAAGCCGCAAATCAACAGGGTTTGGACATGAGCAGTTCTTC,CASTSRKSTGFGHEQFF
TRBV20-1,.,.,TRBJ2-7,TGCAGTGCTAGTGGCCAGGGTACCTACGAGCAGTACTTC,CSASGQGTYEQYF